These T cell receptor beta chains were read from a single sample in a study of technical replicates of blood from several donors. The table came from immunoSEQ multiplex PCR; TCRdb's copy has only in-frame clones and leaves some out. This table holds around 61,000 clones, more than 75% found once. Sample: PBMCs. These receptor sequences come from a human donor in good health. Some clones in this sample may be carry-over from other donors' samples. CDR3s include the opening cysteine and the closing phenylalanine or tryptophan. The order of the fields is J gene, D gene, clone size, V gene, CDR3 protein, CDR3 DNA. A D gene is named only where the DNA matches it firmly. Rows may omit the clone size; those that give it use once, few, many or a size class.

TRBJ2-2	.	.	TRBV18	CASSLGYNTGELFF	TGTGCCAGCTCACTCGGTTACAACACCGGGGAGCTGTTTTTT
TRBJ2-3	.	.	TRBV7-2	CASSFSGNGVTDTQYF	TGTGCCAGCAGCTTTAGCGGAAACGGGGTTACAGATACGCAGTATTTT
TRBJ1-6	.	.	TRBV4-1	CASSQGTGVRLYF	TGCGCCAGCAGCCAAGGAACAGGAGTCAGGCTCTACTTT
TRBJ2-2	TRBD2	.	TRBV27	CASSSPLTSAGGELFF	TGTGCCAGCAGTTCCCCCCTGACTAGCGCCGGCGGGGAGCTGTTTTTT
TRBJ1-2	.	.	TRBV6-5	CASSYGQGFRYGYTF	TGTGCCAGCAGTTACGGGCAGGGTTTCCGGTATGGCTACACCTTC
TRBJ2-5	.	.	TRBV5-4	CASSLPGQQETQYF	TGTGCCAGCAGCTTGCCTGGACAGCAAGAGACCCAGTACTTC
TRBJ2-7	.	.	TRBV30	CAWSVVRGEQYF	TGTGCCTGGAGTGTAGTCCGAGGGGAGCAGTACTTC
TRBJ2-7	TRBD2	.	TRBV2	CASTPQGGGGAEQYF	TGTGCCAGCACCCCACAAGGCGGGGGAGGTGCCGAGCAGTACTTC
TRBJ2-1	TRBD2	.	TRBV7-9	CASSLAVLAGGKEQFF	TGTGCCAGCAGCTTAGCGGTCCTAGCGGGAGGGAAAGAGCAGTTCTTC
TRBJ2-7	.	once	TRBV21-1	CASSKEDGIRDFEQYF	TGTGCCAGCAGCAAAGAGGACGGAATTCGGGATTTCGAGCAGTACTTC
TRBJ2-1	TRBD2	.	TRBV7-9	CASSPRAGGDEQFF	TGTGCCAGCAGCCCGCGAGCGGGGGGGGATGAGCAGTTCTTC
TRBJ2-1	TRBD2	.	TRBV7-2	CASSLVFGTNNEQFF	TGTGCCAGCAGCTTAGTCTTTGGGACTAACAATGAGCAGTTCTTC
TRBJ1-3	.	.	TRBV29-1	CSVEASSGNTIYF	TGCAGCGTTGAAGCCAGCTCTGGAAACACCATATATTTT
TRBJ2-2	.	.	TRBV2	CASSARNTGELFF	TGTGCCAGCAGTGCTAGGAACACCGGGGAGCTGTTTTTT
TRBJ1-1	.	.	TRBV5-6	CASSYRDGNTEAFF	TGTGCCAGCAGCTACAGAGATGGGAACACTGAAGCTTTCTTT
TRBJ2-7	.	.	TRBV7-3	CASSLSGGPYEQYF	TGTGCCAGCAGCTTAAGCGGGGGCCCGTACGAGCAGTACTTC
TRBJ1-2	.	.	TRBV6-6	CASSYTTGLGYGYTF	TGTGCCAGCAGTTACACCACAGGGTTAGGCTATGGCTACACCTTC
TRBJ2-7	TRBD1	.	TRBV7-9	CASSFRDRAHEQYF	TGTGCCAGCAGCTTCCGGGACAGGGCCCACGAGCAGTACTTC
TRBJ2-7	TRBD1	.	TRBV12-5	CASDPPGQGVAEQYF	TGTGCTAGTGACCCGCCGGGACAGGGGGTTGCCGAGCAGTACTTC
TRBJ2-5	.	.	TRBV13	CASRFSLGGGRETQYF	TGTGCCAGCAGATTCAGCCTAGGGGGAGGGCGGGAGACCCAGTACTTC
TRBJ2-2	.	.	TRBV4-3	CASSQGTPNTGELFF	TGCGCCAGCAGCCAAGGGACACCTAACACCGGGGAGCTGTTTTTT
TRBJ2-7	.	.	TRBV5-4	CASSLDARSEQYF	TGTGCCAGCAGCTTGGACGCTAGATCCGAGCAGTACTTC
TRBJ1-2	TRBD1	.	TRBV25-1	CASSDPGTGNYGYTF	TGTGCCAGCAGTGACCCCGGGACAGGAAACTATGGCTACACCTTC
TRBJ2-2	.	.	TRBV6-4	CASSDSTGETGELFF	TGTGCCAGCAGTGACTCGACCGGGGAAACCGGGGAGCTGTTTTTT
TRBJ2-7	.	once	TRBV13	CASSLGQGPYEQYF	TGTGCCAGCAGCTTAGGCCAGGGTCCCTACGAGCAGTACTTC
TRBJ1-1	.	few	TRBV6-5	CASSLAGTLEAFF	TGTGCCAGCAGTCTAGCCGGGACTCTGGAAGCTTTCTTT
TRBJ2-1	.	.	TRBV19	CASSVTGFNEQFF	TGTGCCAGTAGTGTCACAGGGTTCAATGAGCAGTTCTTC
TRBJ2-4	TRBD2	.	TRBV7-2	CASSLSREGRRNIQYF	TGTGCCAGCAGCTTATCTAGGGAGGGCCGGAGAAACATTCAGTACTTC
TRBJ2-4	.	once	TRBV1	CTTSLLAKNIQYF	TGCACCACCTCCCTCTTAGCCAAAAACATTCAGTACTTC
TRBJ1-2	TRBD1	.	TRBV7-9	CASSSQTGNYGYTF	TGTGCCAGCAGCTCCCAGACAGGGAACTATGGCTACACCTTC
TRBJ2-1	TRBD2	.	TRBV4-2	CASSHRTSGSNEQFF	TGTGCCAGCAGCCACCGGACTAGCGGGTCGAATGAGCAGTTCTTC
TRBJ2-1	.	few	TRBV2	CASGTYNEQFF	TGTGCCAGCGGTACTTACAATGAGCAGTTCTTC
TRBJ1-1	TRBD1	.	TRBV18	CASSQTGEGNTEAFF	TGTGCCAGCTCGCAAACAGGGGAAGGGAACACTGAAGCTTTCTTT
TRBJ1-1	TRBD1	once	TRBV7-9	CASSRLTGGNTEAFF	TGTGCCAGCAGCCGACTGACAGGGGGGAACACTGAAGCTTTCTTT
TRBJ2-1	TRBD2	.	TRBV13	CASSSRLAGGYNEQFF	TGTGCCAGCAGCTCAAGACTAGCGGGAGGTTACAATGAGCAGTTCTTC
TRBJ2-5	TRBD1	.	TRBV2	CASKGTVMGETQYF	TGTGCCAGCAAAGGGACAGTCATGGGGGAGACCCAGTACTTC
TRBJ2-2	.	medium-sized	TRBV7-9	CASSFSGFTGELFF	TGTGCCAGCAGCTTTTCGGGGTTTACCGGGGAGCTGTTTTTT
TRBJ2-5	TRBD1	.	TRBV6-6	CASRETGGAGETQYF	TGTGCCAGCAGGGAGACAGGGGGGGCAGGGGAGACCCAGTACTTC